This T cell receptor (beta chain) was found in a study of T cell responses to AZD1222 COVID-19 vaccine. Whole-study findings and limits: Dominant CD4 TCR responses targeted spike regions 160-218 and 743-854. Nearly half of the spike-specific TCRs reportedly recognize variant regions that carry no mutations. Clonal diversity was possibly underestimated, and white British individuals and females predominated among donors.

The count of this clone is one. The target antigen is unknown. Trimming cost V 0 bases and J 8 bases; bases outside gene matches: 2. The CDR3 is 13 amino acids. CDR1 is SGHRS, CDR2 YFSETQ, per germline. TCRdb's table, derived via immunoSEQ multiplex PCR, lists solely in-frame clones and lacks some. The table lists under 200,000 clones, around nine tenths of them singletons. Pooling covered second doses at about 4 or about 12 weeks. The source was peripheral blood, collected 28 days after the second AZD1222 dose. This TCR derives from an adult who received the AZD1222 COVID-19 vaccine. The chain carries TRBV5-1 and TRBJ1-2; 9 nucleotides match TRBD1. The CDR3 DNA sequence: TGCGCCAGCAGCTTGGGGACAGGGGAGGGCTACACCTTC. This gives the protein CASSLGTGEGYTF.